This T cell receptor beta chain was sequenced during a study of OX40 agonist ivuxolimab in advanced cancers. Study as a whole: At doses from 0.01 to 10 mg/kg, patients were given intravenous ivuxolimab every 2 weeks. Prior anti-PD-1, anti-PD-L1 or anti-CTLA-4 therapy did not bar entry, and about 40% had some. Study conclusions and caveats: On average, CD8+ T cells showed a greater number of expanded clones than CD4+.

Germline CDR1 KGHSH, CDR2 LQKENI. There are 14 residues in the CDR3. V trimming: 6 bases; J trimming: 7 bases; junction bases outside the gene matches: 6. Patients were excluded for autoimmune disease history or systemic immunosuppression. Regarding this clone: The antigen is unknown.

The protocol was immunoSEQ multiplex PCR, while the TCRdb copy is restricted to in-frame clones and leaves out a portion. The sample includes about 45,000 clones, approximately 84% of them seen just once. This TCR came from an adult with an advanced solid tumor such as melanoma, head and neck, liver or kidney cancer. Sequenced here: CD4+ or CD8+ T cells sorted from blood, sampled in a trial of the OX40 agonist ivuxolimab. V is TRBV18 and J is TRBJ1-4; 9 bases fit TRBD1. The CDR3 DNA is TGTGCCAGCTCGTCGGACAGGGGAAGTGAAAAACTGTTTTTT. Translation gives CASSSDRGSEKLFF.